This TCR beta chain was identified in a study of CD8 T cells in Susac syndrome. The multiple sclerosis controls, all treatment-naive patients, had relapsing-remitting disease that was stable or active. Purification of the CD8+ and CD4+ T cells relied on negative isolation, and TEMRA cells underwent FACS enrichment. RNA totalling roughly 0.45 to 1 ug underwent reverse transcription with random hexamers. Across 54 Vbeta and 13 Jbeta, TCR beta CDR3 was amplified with immunoSEQ multiplex PCR. MiXCR, applied by TCRdb to the immunoSEQ multiplex PCR reads, yields one record per CDR3 protein. The profile shows a few hundred thousand distinct CDR3 sequences, around 90% of them singletons. Germline V gives CDR1 LGHDT, CDR2 YNNKEL (reference sequence). The CDR3 extends over 15 amino acids. V was pared by 0 bases and J by 3 bases, with 11 bases between.

The sample comprised CD8+ T cells from PBMCs. The source is a human donor with multiple sclerosis. V is TRBV3-1 and J is TRBJ1-1; weak D call: TRBD1 (5 bases). The CDR3 spells CASSQDRLGDTEAFF. CDR3 coding DNA: TGTGCCAGCAGCCAAGACCGACTGGGGGACACTGAAGCTTTCTTT.